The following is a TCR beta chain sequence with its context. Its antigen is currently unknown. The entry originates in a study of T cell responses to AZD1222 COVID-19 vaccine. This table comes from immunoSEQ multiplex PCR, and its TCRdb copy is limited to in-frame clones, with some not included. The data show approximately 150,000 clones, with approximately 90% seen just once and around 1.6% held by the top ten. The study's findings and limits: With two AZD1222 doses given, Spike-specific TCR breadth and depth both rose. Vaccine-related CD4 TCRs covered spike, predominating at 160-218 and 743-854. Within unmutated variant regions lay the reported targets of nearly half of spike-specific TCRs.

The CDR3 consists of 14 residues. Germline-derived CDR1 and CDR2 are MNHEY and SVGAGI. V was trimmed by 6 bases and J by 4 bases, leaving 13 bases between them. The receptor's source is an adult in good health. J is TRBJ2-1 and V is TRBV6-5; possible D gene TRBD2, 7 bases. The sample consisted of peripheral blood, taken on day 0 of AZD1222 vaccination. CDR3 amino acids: CASRRAGQYNEQFF. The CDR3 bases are TGTGCCAGCAGACGAGCGGGACAATACAATGAGCAGTTCTTC.